The 3 T cell receptor beta chains below were found in one sample sequenced in a study of T cell responses to AZD1222 COVID-19 vaccine. Data came from immunoSEQ multiplex PCR; TCRdb stores just in-frame clones and leaves some out. Here the sample spans under 150,000 clones, 75% to 90% being singletons. This sample comprised peripheral blood, obtained 28 days after the second AZD1222 dose. These receptors all come from an adult who received the AZD1222 COVID-19 vaccine.

A few counts support this clone. The chain combines TRBV14 with TRBJ1-1, with D unresolved. This CDR3 has 16 amino acids. From germline, CDR1 is SGHDN and CDR2 FVKESK. Trimming took off 4 bases at V and 6 bases at J, with 21 bases between the two ends. The CDR3 here is CASSPPGTLLTSEAFF. CDR3 bases: TGTGCCAGCAGCCCCCCGGGAACTCTTCTAACTTCTGAAGCTTTCTTT.

This rearrangement joins TRBV7-8 to TRBJ1-2; the match to TRBD1 covers 7 bases. The germline V gene has CDR1 SGHVS and CDR2 FQNEAQ. V lost 5 bases, J lost 5 bases, and 8 bases stayed unmatched. This CDR3 has 14 amino acids. This chain's CDR3 is CASSPQGTQYGYTF. CDR3 coding DNA: TGTGCCAGCAGCCCACAGGGGACCCAGTATGGCTACACCTTC. The full variable domain, in which reference TRBV7-8 and TRBJ1-2 provide the parts outside the CDR3, is GAGVSQSPRYKVAKRGQDVALRCDPISGHVSLFWYQQALGQGPEFLTYFQNEAQLDKSGLPSDRFFAERPEGSVSTLKIQRTQQEDSAVYLCASSPQGTQYGYTFGSGTRLTVV.

This clone was recorded once. The J gene is TRBJ2-1, the V gene TRBV9; no firm D call. CDR3 size: 9 residues. Per germline, CDR1 SGDLS and CDR2 YYNGEE. Trimming stripped 2 bases from V and 15 bases from J, with 6 bases between. The CDR3 DNA follows: TGTGCCAGCAGCGTGACCGTGTTCTTC. The encoded protein is CASSVTVFF.